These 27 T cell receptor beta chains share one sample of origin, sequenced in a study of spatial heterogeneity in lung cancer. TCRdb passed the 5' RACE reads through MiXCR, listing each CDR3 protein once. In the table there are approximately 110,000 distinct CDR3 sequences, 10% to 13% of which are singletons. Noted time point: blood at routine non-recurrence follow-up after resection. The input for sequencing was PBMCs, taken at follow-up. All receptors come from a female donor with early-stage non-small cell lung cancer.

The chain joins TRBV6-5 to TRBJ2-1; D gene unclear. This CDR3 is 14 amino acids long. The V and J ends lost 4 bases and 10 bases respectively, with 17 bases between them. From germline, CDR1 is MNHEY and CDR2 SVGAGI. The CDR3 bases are TGTGCCAGCAGTTCCGACTGGCTAGGTCTGGAGCAGTTCTTC. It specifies CASSSDWLGLEQFF.

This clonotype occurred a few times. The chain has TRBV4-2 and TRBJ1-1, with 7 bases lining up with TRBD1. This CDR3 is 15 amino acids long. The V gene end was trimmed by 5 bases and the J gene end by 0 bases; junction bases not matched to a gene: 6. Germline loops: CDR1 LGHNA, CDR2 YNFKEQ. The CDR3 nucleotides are TGTGCCAGCAGCAGGACAGGCGGTATGAACACTGAAGCTTTCTTT. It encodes CASSRTGGMNTEAFF.

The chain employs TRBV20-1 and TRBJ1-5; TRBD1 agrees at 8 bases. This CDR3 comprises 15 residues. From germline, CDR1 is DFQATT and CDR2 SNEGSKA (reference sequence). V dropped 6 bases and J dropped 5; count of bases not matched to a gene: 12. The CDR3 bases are TGCAGTGCCCGAAGGGGGGGGACAGGCTATCAGCCCCAGCATTTT. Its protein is CSARRGGTGYQPQHF.

CDR3 nucleotides: TGCAGCGTTGAATCGGACGACGCCTACGAGCAGTACTTC. The encoded protein is CSVESDDAYEQYF. This chain links TRBV29-1 with TRBJ2-7; D not certain. The CDR3 is 13 amino acids. Germline V lookup: CDR1 SQVTM, CDR2 ANQGSEA. V dropped 2 bases and J dropped 2 bases, with 10 bases sitting between them.

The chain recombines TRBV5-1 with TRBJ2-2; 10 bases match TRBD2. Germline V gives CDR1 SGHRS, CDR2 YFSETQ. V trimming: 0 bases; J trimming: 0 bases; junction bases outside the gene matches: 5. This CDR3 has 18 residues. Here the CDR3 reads CASSLGLAGAPNTGELFF. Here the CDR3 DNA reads TGCGCCAGCAGCTTGGGTCTAGCGGGGGCTCCGAACACCGGGGAGCTGTTTTTT.

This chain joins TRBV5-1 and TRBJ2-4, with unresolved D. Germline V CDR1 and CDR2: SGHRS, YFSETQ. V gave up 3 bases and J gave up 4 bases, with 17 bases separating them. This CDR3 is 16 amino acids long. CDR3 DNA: TGCGCCAGCAGCTGGGCGGACCCTGCGACAAAAAACATTCAGTACTTC. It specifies CASSWADPATKNIQYF.

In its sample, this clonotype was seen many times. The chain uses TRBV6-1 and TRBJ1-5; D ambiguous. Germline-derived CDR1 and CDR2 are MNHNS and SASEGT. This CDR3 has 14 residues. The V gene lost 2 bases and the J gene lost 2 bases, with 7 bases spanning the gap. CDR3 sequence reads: CASSERMGNQPQHF. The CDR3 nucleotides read TGTGCCAGCAGTGAACGTATGGGCAATCAGCCCCAGCATTTT.

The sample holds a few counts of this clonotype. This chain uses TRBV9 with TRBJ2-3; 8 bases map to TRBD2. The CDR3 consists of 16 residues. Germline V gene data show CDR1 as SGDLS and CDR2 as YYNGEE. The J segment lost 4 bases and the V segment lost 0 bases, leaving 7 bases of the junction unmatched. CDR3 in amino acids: CASSVGDGRASDTQYF. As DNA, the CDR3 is TGTGCCAGCAGCGTAGGCGACGGGAGGGCATCAGATACGCAGTATTTT.

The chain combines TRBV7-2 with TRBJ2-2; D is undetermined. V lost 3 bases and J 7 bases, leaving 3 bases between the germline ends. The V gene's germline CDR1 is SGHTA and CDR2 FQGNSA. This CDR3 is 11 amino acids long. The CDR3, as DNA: TGTGCCAGCAGCTTCATCGGGGAGCTGTTTTTT. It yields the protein CASSFIGELFF.

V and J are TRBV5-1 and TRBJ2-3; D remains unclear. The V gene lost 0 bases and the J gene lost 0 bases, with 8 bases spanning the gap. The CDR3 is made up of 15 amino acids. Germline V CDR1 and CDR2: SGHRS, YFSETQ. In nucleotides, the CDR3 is TGCGCCAGCAGCTTGGGCCAGCGAAGCACAGATACGCAGTATTTT. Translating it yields CASSLGQRSTDTQYF.

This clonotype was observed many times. In DNA, the CDR3 is TGTGCCAGCAGCTTAGGCCCTAAAAACACTGAAGCTTTCTTT. The encoded protein is CASSLGPKNTEAFF. V usage is TRBV11-2 and J usage is TRBJ1-1; D unclear. The CDR3 runs to 14 residues. In germline, CDR1 is SGHAT, CDR2 FQNNGV. Trimming cost V 1 base and J 2 bases, with 8 bases left between them. The whole variable domain, filled in from reference TRBV11-2 and TRBJ1-1, reads EAGVAQSPRYKIIEKRQSVAFWCNPISGHATLYWYQQILGQGPKLLIQFQNNGVVDDSQLPKDRFSAERLKGVDSTLKIQPAKLEDSAVYLCASSLGPKNTEAFFGQGTRLTVV.

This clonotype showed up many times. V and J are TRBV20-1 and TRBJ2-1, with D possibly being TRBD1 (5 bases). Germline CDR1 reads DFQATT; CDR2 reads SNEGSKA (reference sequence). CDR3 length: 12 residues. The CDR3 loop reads CAAAGSYNEQFF. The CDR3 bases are TGCGCGGCCGCAGGGTCCTACAATGAGCAGTTCTTC.

The CDR3 is CASSLKFVINEQFF. The CDR3 nucleotides read TGCGCCAGCAGCTTGAAGTTTGTTATTAATGAGCAGTTCTTC. The chain combines TRBV5-1 with TRBJ2-1; D remains ambiguous. The CDR3 sequence is 14 residues long. Germline CDR1 and CDR2: SGHRS and YFSETQ. Trimming pared 1 base from V and 7 bases from J, leaving 12 bases between.

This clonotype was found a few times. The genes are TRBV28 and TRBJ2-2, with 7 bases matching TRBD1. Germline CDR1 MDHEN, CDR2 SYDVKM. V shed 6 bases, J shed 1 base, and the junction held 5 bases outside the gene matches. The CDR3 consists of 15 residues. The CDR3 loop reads CASRPQGRNTGELFF. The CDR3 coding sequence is TGTGCCAGCAGACCACAGGGGAGGAACACCGGGGAGCTGTTTTTT.

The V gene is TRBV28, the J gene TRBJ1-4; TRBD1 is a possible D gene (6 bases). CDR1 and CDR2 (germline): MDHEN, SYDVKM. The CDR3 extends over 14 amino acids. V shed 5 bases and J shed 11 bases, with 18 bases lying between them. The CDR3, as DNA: TGTGCCAGCAGTAAGATTACGGGGGCCCGGAAACTGTTTTTT. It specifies CASSKITGARKLFF.

The CDR3 here is CASTSGIADTQYF. The CDR3 DNA follows: TGTGCCAGTACCAGCGGGATTGCAGATACGCAGTATTTT. The V call is TRBV19, the J call TRBJ2-3; 7 bases map to TRBD2. This CDR3 region has 13 residues. Germline V gene data show CDR1 as LNHDA and CDR2 as SQIVND (reference sequence). V gave up 7 bases and J gave up 4 bases; unmatched junction bases: 5.

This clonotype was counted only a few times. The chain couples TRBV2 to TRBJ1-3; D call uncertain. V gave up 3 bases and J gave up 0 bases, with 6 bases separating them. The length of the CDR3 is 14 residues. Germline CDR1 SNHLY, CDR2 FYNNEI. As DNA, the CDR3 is TGTGCCAGCAGTGACCCCCGCTCTGGAAACACCATATATTTT. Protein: CASSDPRSGNTIYF.

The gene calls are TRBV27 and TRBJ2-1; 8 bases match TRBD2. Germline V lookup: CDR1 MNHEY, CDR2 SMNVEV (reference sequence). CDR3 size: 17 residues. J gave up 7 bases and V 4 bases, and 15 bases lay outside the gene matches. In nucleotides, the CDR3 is TGTGCCAGCAGTTCCCTTACAACTAGCGGAGCAGATAATGAGCAGTTCTTC. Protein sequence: CASSSLTTSGADNEQFF.

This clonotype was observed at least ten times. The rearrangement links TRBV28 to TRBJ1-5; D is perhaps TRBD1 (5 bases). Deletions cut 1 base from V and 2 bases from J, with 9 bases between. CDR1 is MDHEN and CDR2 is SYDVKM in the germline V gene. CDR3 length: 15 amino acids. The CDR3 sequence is CASSLFRGGNQPQHF. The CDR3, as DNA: TGTGCCAGCAGTTTATTTCGGGGGGGCAATCAGCCCCAGCATTTT.

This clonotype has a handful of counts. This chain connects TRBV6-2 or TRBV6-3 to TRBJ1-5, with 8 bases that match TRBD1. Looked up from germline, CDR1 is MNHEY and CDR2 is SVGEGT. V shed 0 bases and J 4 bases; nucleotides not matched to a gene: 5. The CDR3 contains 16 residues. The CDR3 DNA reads TGTGCCAGCAGTTACTCGGGTAGGACAGGGAATCAGCCCCAGCATTTT. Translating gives CASSYSGRTGNQPQHF.

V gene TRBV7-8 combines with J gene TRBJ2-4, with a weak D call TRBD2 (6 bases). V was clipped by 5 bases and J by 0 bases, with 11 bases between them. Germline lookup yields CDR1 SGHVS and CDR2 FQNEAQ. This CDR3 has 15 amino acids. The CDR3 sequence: CASSLMGGAKNIQYF. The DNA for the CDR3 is TGTGCCAGCAGCCTGATGGGGGGAGCCAAAAACATTCAGTACTTC.

The CDR3 region has the DNA TGCGCCAGCAGCTCCTTGGAGGGGGACAATGAGCAGTTCTTC. This sequence encodes CASSSLEGDNEQFF. This chain connects TRBV5-1 to TRBJ2-1, with D perhaps matching TRBD1 or TRBD2 (6 bases each). Germline V lookup: CDR1 SGHRS, CDR2 YFSETQ. The CDR3 extends over 14 amino acids. V lost 3 bases to trimming and J lost 5 bases, with 12 bases between them.

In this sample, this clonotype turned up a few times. CDR3 in DNA: TGTGCCAGCAGCGTGACTAGCGGGATACACAATGAGCAGTTCTTC. As protein: CASSVTSGIHNEQFF. The V and J genes are TRBV11-3 and TRBJ2-1, with 11 bases aligning to TRBD2. The V segment lost 5 bases and the J segment 5 bases; nucleotides outside the gene matches: 5. Looked up from germline, CDR1 is SGHNT and CDR2 is YENEEA. The CDR3 totals 15 residues.

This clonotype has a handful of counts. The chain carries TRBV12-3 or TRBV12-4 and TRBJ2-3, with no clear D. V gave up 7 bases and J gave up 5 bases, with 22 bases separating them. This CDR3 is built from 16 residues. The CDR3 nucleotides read TGTGCCAGCACTTCTCGGCGGCCAGGAGAGATAGATACGCAGTATTTT. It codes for CASTSRRPGEIDTQYF.

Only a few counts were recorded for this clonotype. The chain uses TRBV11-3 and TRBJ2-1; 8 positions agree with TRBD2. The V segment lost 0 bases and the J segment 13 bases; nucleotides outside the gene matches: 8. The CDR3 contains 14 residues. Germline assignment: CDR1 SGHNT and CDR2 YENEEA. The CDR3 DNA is TGTGCCAGCAGCTTAGATGGCGCGGGAGGAGGTCAGTTCTTC. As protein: CASSLDGAGGGQFF.

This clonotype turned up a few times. The chain's CDR3 is CASSPYKAGDYGYTF. Here the CDR3 DNA reads TGTGCCAGCAGTCCCTACAAGGCGGGGGACTATGGCTACACCTTC. The chain uses TRBV28 and TRBJ1-2; possibly TRBD1 for D (5 bases). Between the trimmed V and J ends, which lost 5 bases and 3 bases, there was a span of 16 bases. The CDR3 is 15 amino acids. Germline assignment: CDR1 MDHEN and CDR2 SYDVKM.

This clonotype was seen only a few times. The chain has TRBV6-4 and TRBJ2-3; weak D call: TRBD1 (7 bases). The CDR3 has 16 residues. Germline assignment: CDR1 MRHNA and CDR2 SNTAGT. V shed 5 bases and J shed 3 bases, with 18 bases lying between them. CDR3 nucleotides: TGTGCCAGCAGTAGGGGCGGGACAGATGGAACAGATACGCAGTATTTT. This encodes CASSRGGTDGTDTQYF.